A selection of T cell receptor beta chains follows, all from one sample in a study of shared clonotypes between healthy human individuals. Here immunoSEQ multiplex PCR was the method, and the copy in TCRdb shows in-frame clones only, minus some. Of just over 2,000,000 clones in the sample, about 95% were seen once. The source material was naive CD4+ T cells sorted from blood. The receptors were gathered from a man aged 18 to 30 in good health. Both conserved end residues are part of each CDR3. The order of the fields is J gene, D gene, V gene, CDR3 DNA, CDR3 protein. A D gene is named only where the DNA matches it firmly.

>TRBJ2-7|.|TRBV7-2
TGTGCCAGCAGCTTAGCTGTGGGGGTAAACGAGCAGTACTTC
CASSLAVGVNEQYF
>TRBJ1-5|.|TRBV12-5
TGTGCTAGTGTCTCCGAAGGGGGTTTGGGCAATCAGCCCCAGCATTTT
CASVSEGGLGNQPQHF
>TRBJ1-4|.|TRBV30
TGTGCCTGGAGAGGCAGTTTCAATGAAAAACTGTTTTTT
CAWRGSFNEKLFF
>TRBJ2-7|TRBD2|TRBV5-5
TGTGCCAGCAGCCTTACTAGCGGGGGCGGCTACGAGCAGTACTTC
CASSLTSGGGYEQYF
>TRBJ1-1|.|TRBV18
TGTGCCAGCTCACCATTCGCCCTGGGGAACACTGAAGCTTTCTTT
CASSPFALGNTEAFF
>TRBJ2-5|.|TRBV7-8
TGTGCCAGCAGCGGGGACCGCCAAGAGACCCAGTACTTC
CASSGDRQETQYF
>TRBJ1-5|.|TRBV2
TGTGCCAGCAGCCCCGAAGGGGGGAATCAGCCCCAGCATTTT
CASSPEGGNQPQHF
>TRBJ2-3|.|TRBV29-1
TGCAGCGTTGAACCAGTTATCACAGATACGCAGTATTTT
CSVEPVITDTQYF
>TRBJ2-2|TRBD2|TRBV2
TGTGCCAGCAGAGGGACTAGCGGGCCCGGGGAGCTGTTTTTT
CASRGTSGPGELFF
>TRBJ2-7|.|TRBV11-2
TGTGCCAGCAGCTTAAGGCCCGCCGGGAGTGGCTACGAGCAGTACTTC
CASSLRPAGSGYEQYF